One and the same sample provided the 26 T cell receptor beta chains below, sequenced in a study of T cell responses to AZD1222 COVID-19 vaccine. Generated by immunoSEQ multiplex PCR, the TCRdb table keeps only in-frame clones and is missing some. Among 150,000 to 200,000 clones listed, 90% to 95% were seen once. The sequences come from peripheral blood, collected 28 days after the second AZD1222 dose. The source is an adult who received the AZD1222 COVID-19 vaccine.

The chain links TRBV6-5 to TRBJ2-5; the D is unclear. CDR3 length: 13 amino acids. V was cut by 0 bases and J by 7 bases, with 9 bases left in between. CDR1 is MNHEY and CDR2 is SVGAGI in the germline V gene. CDR3 in DNA: TGTGCCAGCAGTTACTCGGGGTCTGGGACCCAGTACTTC. It encodes CASSYSGSGTQYF.

The chain couples TRBV7-2 to TRBJ2-7; D is uncertain. V was trimmed by 1 base and J by 2 bases, leaving 12 bases between them. Per germline, CDR1 SGHTA and CDR2 FQGNSA. The length of the CDR3 is 15 residues. CDR3 region: CASSLGLTITYEQYF. The CDR3 DNA reads as TGTGCCAGCAGCTTAGGGCTCACGATCACCTACGAGCAGTACTTC.

This chain joins TRBV24-1 and TRBJ2-3; D might be TRBD1 (5 bases). This CDR3 region has 14 residues. Trimming took 9 bases from V and 5 from J, leaving 17 bases between them. Germline loops: CDR1 KGHDR, CDR2 SFDVKD. This CDR3 is CATGSRQSRDTQYF. As DNA, the CDR3 is TGTGCCACCGGATCTCGACAGTCGAGAGATACGCAGTATTTT.

The rearrangement joins TRBV2 to TRBJ1-3; D is unresolved. The CDR3 runs 17 residues. Germline V CDR1 and CDR2: SNHLY, FYNNEI. Trimming stripped 5 bases from V and 0 bases from J, with 17 bases between. CDR3 coding DNA: TGTGCCAGCAGTCTTACAGCGACGGGGATCTCTGGAAACACCATATATTTT. Translated: CASSLTATGISGNTIYF. The variable domain in full, with the rest retrieved from reference TRBV2 and TRBJ1-3, is EPEVTQTPSHQVTQMGQEVILRCVPISNHLYFYWYRQILGQKVEFLVSFYNNEISEKSEIFDDQFSVERPDGSNFTLKIRSTKLEDSAMYFCASSLTATGISGNTIYFGEGSWLTVV.

The genes are TRBV30 and TRBJ2-4; no definite D call. V was shortened by 1 base and J by 1 base, with 5 bases between the two germline ends. CDR1 and CDR2 from the germline V gene are GTSNPN and SVGIG (reference sequence). The CDR3 runs to 13 residues. The chain's CDR3 is CAWSGAAKNIQYF. The CDR3 DNA is TGTGCCTGGAGTGGGGCCGCCAAAAACATTCAGTACTTC.

V gene TRBV5-1 combines with J gene TRBJ1-3, with D perhaps TRBD1 (5 bases). V was shortened by 7 bases and J by 0 bases, with 14 bases between the two germline ends. The CDR3 runs to 15 residues. Germline CDR1 reads SGHRS; CDR2 reads YFSETQ. The CDR3 coding sequence is TGCGCCAGCGGCCGAGGGGCTGACTCTGGAAACACCATATATTTT. It encodes CASGRGADSGNTIYF.

The chain recombines TRBV21-1 with TRBJ2-7; no check of the table's D call, TRBD2, against the DNA was made. TRBV21-1 is a listed pseudogene. The CDR3 sequence is 16 residues long. CDR3 in DNA: TGTGCCAGCAGCAATCTACAACTAGTAATAACATACGAGCAGTACTTC. Protein sequence: CASSNLQLVITYEQYF.

The sample holds a few counts of this clone. This chain connects TRBV3-1 (or the pseudogene TRBV3-2) to TRBJ1-1; D might be TRBD1 (6 bases). The germline V and J ends were trimmed by 0 bases and 4 bases, with 9 bases remaining between them. The length of the CDR3 is 14 residues. Germline loops: CDR1 LGHDT, CDR2 YNNKEL (reference sequence). CDR3 bases: TGTGCCAGCAGCCAAGATCACAGGGCCACTGAAGCTTTCTTT. Translation gives CASSQDHRATEAFF.

CDR3 sequence (DNA): TGTGCCAGCAGCTTAGATCCAGGGGCTAATTCACCCCTCCACTTT. Its protein is CASSLDPGANSPLHF. The chain joins TRBV5-4 to TRBJ1-6; D is possibly TRBD1 (6 bases). V lost 2 bases and J 6 bases, leaving 12 bases between the germline ends. Germline V gene data show CDR1 as SGHNT and CDR2 as YYREEE (reference sequence). CDR3 length: 15 amino acids.

V gene TRBV5-6 combines with J gene TRBJ2-6; D may be TRBD2 (5 bases). Germline assignment: CDR1 SGHDT and CDR2 YYEEEE. This CDR3 spans 17 amino acids. V was cut by 6 bases and J by 4 bases, with 20 bases left in between. The CDR3 sequence is CASKQWIGVAGANVLTF. In DNA form, the CDR3 reads TGTGCCAGCAAGCAGTGGATCGGGGTAGCGGGGGCCAACGTCCTGACTTTC.

V gene TRBV28 combines with J gene TRBJ1-3; D remains ambiguous. The CDR3 is made up of 14 amino acids. The germline V and J ends were trimmed by 4 bases and 4 bases, with 11 bases remaining between them. Per the germline V gene, CDR1 is MDHEN and CDR2 is SYDVKM. CDR3 loop: CASSSGEGGNTIYF. DNA for the CDR3: TGTGCCAGCAGTTCGGGCGAGGGCGGAAACACCATATATTTT. Supplemented by reference TRBV28 and TRBJ1-3, the full variable domain reads DVKVTQSSRYLVKRTGEKVFLECVQDMDHENMFWYRQDPGLGLRLIYFSYDVKMKEKGDIPEGYSVSREKKERFSLILESASTNQTSMYLCASSSGEGGNTIYFGEGSWLTVV.

The J gene is TRBJ1-2, the V gene TRBV30, with 10 bases lining up with TRBD1. With 2 bases clipped from V and 4 bases from J, the junction kept 7 bases outside the gene matches. The germline gives CDR1 GTSNPN, CDR2 SVGIG (reference sequence). The CDR3 has 15 residues. In nucleotides, the CDR3 is TGTGCCTGGAGTCGGACAGGGGGAACACCCTATGGCTACACCTTC. It specifies CAWSRTGGTPYGYTF.

This chain joins TRBV18 and TRBJ1-3; D may be TRBD1 (5 bases). The CDR3 is 14 residues long. The germline V and J ends were trimmed by 6 bases and 0 bases, with 9 bases remaining between them. Germline V CDR1 and CDR2: KGHSH, LQKENI. CDR3 residues: CASSTGPSGNTIYF. The CDR3 DNA follows: TGTGCCAGCTCCACAGGACCCTCTGGAAACACCATATATTTT.

This clone was detected once. The rearrangement links TRBV6-5 to TRBJ1-1, with TRBD1 identical over 9 bases. Germline V gives CDR1 MNHEY, CDR2 SVGAGI. This CDR3 region has 14 residues. Trimming took 6 bases from V and 5 from J; bases not matched to a gene: 7. The CDR3 loop is CASSSWDRVTEAFF. DNA of the CDR3: TGTGCCAGCAGCTCTTGGGACAGGGTTACTGAAGCTTTCTTT.

V gene TRBV7-9 combines with J gene TRBJ2-1; 7 nucleotides align to TRBD2. J was trimmed by 0 bases and V by 3 bases; bases with no gene match: 14. In germline, CDR1 is SEHNR, CDR2 FQNEAQ (reference sequence). The CDR3 has 19 residues. This CDR3 reads CASSFSRLAELSSYNEQFF. The CDR3 DNA is TGTGCCAGCAGCTTTTCCCGACTAGCCGAATTAAGCTCCTACAATGAGCAGTTCTTC. Using reference TRBV7-9 and TRBJ2-1 for the parts outside the CDR3, the full variable domain is DTGVSQNPRHKITKRGQNVTFRCDPISEHNRLYWYRQTLGQGPEFLTYFQNEAQLEKSRLLSDRFSAERPKGSFSTLEIQRTEQGDSAMYLCASSFSRLAELSSYNEQFFGPGTRLTVL.

This chain links TRBV21-1 with TRBJ2-7; TRBD1 is the table's D call and was not checked against the DNA. TRBV21-1 is given as a pseudogene. This CDR3 comprises 15 residues. Written as DNA, the CDR3 is TGTGCCAGCCTCTTTGAAGGCAGGGTCTGCTACGAGCAGTACTTC. The encoded protein is CASLFEGRVCYEQYF.

As DNA, the CDR3 is TGTGCCAGCAGCCCGGCCGGGACAGGGGGCTACGAGCAGTACTTC. Translation gives CASSPAGTGGYEQYF. The chain couples TRBV28 to TRBJ2-7; 11 nucleotides line up with TRBD1. Germline V gene lookup returns CDR1 MDHEN and CDR2 SYDVKM. This CDR3 has 15 amino acids. J gave up 3 bases and V 6 bases, and 7 bases lay outside the gene matches. The entire variable domain, with the rest obtained from reference TRBV28 and TRBJ2-7, is as follows: DVKVTQSSRYLVKRTGEKVFLECVQDMDHENMFWYRQDPGLGLRLIYFSYDVKMKEKGDIPEGYSVSREKKERFSLILESASTNQTSMYLCASSPAGTGGYEQYFGPGTRLTVT.

The chain carries TRBV6-1 and TRBJ1-1; TRBD1 is a possible D gene (5 bases). The CDR3 covers 15 residues. CDR1 MNHNS and CDR2 SASEGT come from the germline V gene. Trimming removed 3 bases from V and 5 bases from J, with 16 bases in between. The CDR3 protein is CASSDPGRARTEAFF. Here the CDR3 DNA reads TGTGCCAGCAGTGACCCCGGCAGGGCCCGAACTGAAGCTTTCTTT.

The chain employs TRBV9 and TRBJ1-6; D gene uncertain. The V end was cut by 0 bases, the J end by 10 bases, with 11 bases between. Germline loops: CDR1 SGDLS, CDR2 YYNGEE. There are 14 residues in the CDR3. In nucleotides, the CDR3 is TGTGCCAGCAGCGTAGAGGACCTTGGGTCACCCCTCCACTTT. Its translation is CASSVEDLGSPLHF.

The gene calls are TRBV15 and TRBJ1-3; no firm D call. CDR1 LNHNV and CDR2 YYDKDF come from the germline V gene (reference sequence). The V end was cut by 5 bases, the J end by 0 bases, with 11 bases between. There are 15 residues in the CDR3. The CDR3 region is CATSGSLLSGNTIYF. CDR3 DNA: TGTGCCACCAGCGGTTCTCTGCTCTCTGGAAACACCATATATTTT. Full variable domain (outside the CDR3, taken from reference TRBV15 and TRBJ1-3): DAMVIQNPRYQVTQFGKPVTLSCSQTLNHNVMYWYQQKSSQAPKLLFHYYDKDFNNEADTPDNFQSRRPNTSFCFLDIRSPGLGDTAMYLCATSGSLLSGNTIYFGEGSWLTVV.

V usage is TRBV28 and J usage is TRBJ1-1; 7 nucleotides match TRBD1. The germline V gene has CDR1 MDHEN and CDR2 SYDVKM. The CDR3 contains 16 residues. With 2 bases clipped from V and 7 bases from J, the junction kept 13 bases outside the gene matches. The CDR3 is CASSLLPGQRLNEAFF. In nucleotides, the CDR3 is TGTGCCAGCAGTTTACTACCGGGACAGAGGTTGAATGAAGCTTTCTTT.

This chain connects TRBV5-1 to TRBJ2-2, with TRBD2 matching over 12 bases. With V trimmed by 4 bases and J by 5 bases, 6 bases remained unmatched. The V gene's germline CDR1 is SGHRS and CDR2 YFSETQ. The CDR3 length is 16 residues. The CDR3 DNA reads as TGCGCCAGCAGCCCCCCTGGACTAGCGGGAACCGGGGAGCTGTTTTTT. Translating gives CASSPPGLAGTGELFF.

This chain uses TRBV9 with TRBJ2-1; a possible D gene is TRBD2 (6 bases). This CDR3 is 14 amino acids long. The V end was cut by 3 bases, the J end by 5 bases, with 12 bases between. Germline assignment: CDR1 SGDLS and CDR2 YYNGEE. CDR3 protein: CASSGSGPNNEQFF. DNA of the CDR3: TGTGCCAGCAGCGGGAGCGGGCCAAACAATGAGCAGTTCTTC.

The gene calls are TRBV12-3 or TRBV12-4 and TRBJ2-3; D unclear. CDR3 length: 13 amino acids. V lost 3 bases and J lost 6, with 10 bases in between. CDR3 in DNA: TGTGCCAGCAGTTTTTATTTTGGGGATACGCAGTATTTT. This sequence encodes CASSFYFGDTQYF.

This clone appeared a single time. The chain carries TRBV18 and TRBJ2-7; 12 bases map to TRBD2. This CDR3 comprises 16 residues. Losses at the gene ends were 5 bases for V and 6 bases for J; bases not matched to a gene: 11. CDR1 is KGHSH and CDR2 is LQKENI in the germline V gene. The CDR3 sequence: CASSSGTSGRRGEQYF. CDR3 nucleotides: TGTGCCAGCTCATCCGGGACTAGCGGGCGGCGCGGCGAGCAGTACTTC.

The V gene is TRBV6-5, the J gene TRBJ2-5; D may be TRBD1 or TRBD2 (6 bases each). The V end lost 8 bases, the J end lost 2 bases, and 9 bases lay between the germline ends. CDR3 size: 12 residues. Germline V CDR1 and CDR2: MNHEY, SVGAGI. The CDR3 nucleotides read TGTGCCAGCTGGGGGGCGCAAGAGACCCAGTACTTC. Protein product: CASWGAQETQYF.